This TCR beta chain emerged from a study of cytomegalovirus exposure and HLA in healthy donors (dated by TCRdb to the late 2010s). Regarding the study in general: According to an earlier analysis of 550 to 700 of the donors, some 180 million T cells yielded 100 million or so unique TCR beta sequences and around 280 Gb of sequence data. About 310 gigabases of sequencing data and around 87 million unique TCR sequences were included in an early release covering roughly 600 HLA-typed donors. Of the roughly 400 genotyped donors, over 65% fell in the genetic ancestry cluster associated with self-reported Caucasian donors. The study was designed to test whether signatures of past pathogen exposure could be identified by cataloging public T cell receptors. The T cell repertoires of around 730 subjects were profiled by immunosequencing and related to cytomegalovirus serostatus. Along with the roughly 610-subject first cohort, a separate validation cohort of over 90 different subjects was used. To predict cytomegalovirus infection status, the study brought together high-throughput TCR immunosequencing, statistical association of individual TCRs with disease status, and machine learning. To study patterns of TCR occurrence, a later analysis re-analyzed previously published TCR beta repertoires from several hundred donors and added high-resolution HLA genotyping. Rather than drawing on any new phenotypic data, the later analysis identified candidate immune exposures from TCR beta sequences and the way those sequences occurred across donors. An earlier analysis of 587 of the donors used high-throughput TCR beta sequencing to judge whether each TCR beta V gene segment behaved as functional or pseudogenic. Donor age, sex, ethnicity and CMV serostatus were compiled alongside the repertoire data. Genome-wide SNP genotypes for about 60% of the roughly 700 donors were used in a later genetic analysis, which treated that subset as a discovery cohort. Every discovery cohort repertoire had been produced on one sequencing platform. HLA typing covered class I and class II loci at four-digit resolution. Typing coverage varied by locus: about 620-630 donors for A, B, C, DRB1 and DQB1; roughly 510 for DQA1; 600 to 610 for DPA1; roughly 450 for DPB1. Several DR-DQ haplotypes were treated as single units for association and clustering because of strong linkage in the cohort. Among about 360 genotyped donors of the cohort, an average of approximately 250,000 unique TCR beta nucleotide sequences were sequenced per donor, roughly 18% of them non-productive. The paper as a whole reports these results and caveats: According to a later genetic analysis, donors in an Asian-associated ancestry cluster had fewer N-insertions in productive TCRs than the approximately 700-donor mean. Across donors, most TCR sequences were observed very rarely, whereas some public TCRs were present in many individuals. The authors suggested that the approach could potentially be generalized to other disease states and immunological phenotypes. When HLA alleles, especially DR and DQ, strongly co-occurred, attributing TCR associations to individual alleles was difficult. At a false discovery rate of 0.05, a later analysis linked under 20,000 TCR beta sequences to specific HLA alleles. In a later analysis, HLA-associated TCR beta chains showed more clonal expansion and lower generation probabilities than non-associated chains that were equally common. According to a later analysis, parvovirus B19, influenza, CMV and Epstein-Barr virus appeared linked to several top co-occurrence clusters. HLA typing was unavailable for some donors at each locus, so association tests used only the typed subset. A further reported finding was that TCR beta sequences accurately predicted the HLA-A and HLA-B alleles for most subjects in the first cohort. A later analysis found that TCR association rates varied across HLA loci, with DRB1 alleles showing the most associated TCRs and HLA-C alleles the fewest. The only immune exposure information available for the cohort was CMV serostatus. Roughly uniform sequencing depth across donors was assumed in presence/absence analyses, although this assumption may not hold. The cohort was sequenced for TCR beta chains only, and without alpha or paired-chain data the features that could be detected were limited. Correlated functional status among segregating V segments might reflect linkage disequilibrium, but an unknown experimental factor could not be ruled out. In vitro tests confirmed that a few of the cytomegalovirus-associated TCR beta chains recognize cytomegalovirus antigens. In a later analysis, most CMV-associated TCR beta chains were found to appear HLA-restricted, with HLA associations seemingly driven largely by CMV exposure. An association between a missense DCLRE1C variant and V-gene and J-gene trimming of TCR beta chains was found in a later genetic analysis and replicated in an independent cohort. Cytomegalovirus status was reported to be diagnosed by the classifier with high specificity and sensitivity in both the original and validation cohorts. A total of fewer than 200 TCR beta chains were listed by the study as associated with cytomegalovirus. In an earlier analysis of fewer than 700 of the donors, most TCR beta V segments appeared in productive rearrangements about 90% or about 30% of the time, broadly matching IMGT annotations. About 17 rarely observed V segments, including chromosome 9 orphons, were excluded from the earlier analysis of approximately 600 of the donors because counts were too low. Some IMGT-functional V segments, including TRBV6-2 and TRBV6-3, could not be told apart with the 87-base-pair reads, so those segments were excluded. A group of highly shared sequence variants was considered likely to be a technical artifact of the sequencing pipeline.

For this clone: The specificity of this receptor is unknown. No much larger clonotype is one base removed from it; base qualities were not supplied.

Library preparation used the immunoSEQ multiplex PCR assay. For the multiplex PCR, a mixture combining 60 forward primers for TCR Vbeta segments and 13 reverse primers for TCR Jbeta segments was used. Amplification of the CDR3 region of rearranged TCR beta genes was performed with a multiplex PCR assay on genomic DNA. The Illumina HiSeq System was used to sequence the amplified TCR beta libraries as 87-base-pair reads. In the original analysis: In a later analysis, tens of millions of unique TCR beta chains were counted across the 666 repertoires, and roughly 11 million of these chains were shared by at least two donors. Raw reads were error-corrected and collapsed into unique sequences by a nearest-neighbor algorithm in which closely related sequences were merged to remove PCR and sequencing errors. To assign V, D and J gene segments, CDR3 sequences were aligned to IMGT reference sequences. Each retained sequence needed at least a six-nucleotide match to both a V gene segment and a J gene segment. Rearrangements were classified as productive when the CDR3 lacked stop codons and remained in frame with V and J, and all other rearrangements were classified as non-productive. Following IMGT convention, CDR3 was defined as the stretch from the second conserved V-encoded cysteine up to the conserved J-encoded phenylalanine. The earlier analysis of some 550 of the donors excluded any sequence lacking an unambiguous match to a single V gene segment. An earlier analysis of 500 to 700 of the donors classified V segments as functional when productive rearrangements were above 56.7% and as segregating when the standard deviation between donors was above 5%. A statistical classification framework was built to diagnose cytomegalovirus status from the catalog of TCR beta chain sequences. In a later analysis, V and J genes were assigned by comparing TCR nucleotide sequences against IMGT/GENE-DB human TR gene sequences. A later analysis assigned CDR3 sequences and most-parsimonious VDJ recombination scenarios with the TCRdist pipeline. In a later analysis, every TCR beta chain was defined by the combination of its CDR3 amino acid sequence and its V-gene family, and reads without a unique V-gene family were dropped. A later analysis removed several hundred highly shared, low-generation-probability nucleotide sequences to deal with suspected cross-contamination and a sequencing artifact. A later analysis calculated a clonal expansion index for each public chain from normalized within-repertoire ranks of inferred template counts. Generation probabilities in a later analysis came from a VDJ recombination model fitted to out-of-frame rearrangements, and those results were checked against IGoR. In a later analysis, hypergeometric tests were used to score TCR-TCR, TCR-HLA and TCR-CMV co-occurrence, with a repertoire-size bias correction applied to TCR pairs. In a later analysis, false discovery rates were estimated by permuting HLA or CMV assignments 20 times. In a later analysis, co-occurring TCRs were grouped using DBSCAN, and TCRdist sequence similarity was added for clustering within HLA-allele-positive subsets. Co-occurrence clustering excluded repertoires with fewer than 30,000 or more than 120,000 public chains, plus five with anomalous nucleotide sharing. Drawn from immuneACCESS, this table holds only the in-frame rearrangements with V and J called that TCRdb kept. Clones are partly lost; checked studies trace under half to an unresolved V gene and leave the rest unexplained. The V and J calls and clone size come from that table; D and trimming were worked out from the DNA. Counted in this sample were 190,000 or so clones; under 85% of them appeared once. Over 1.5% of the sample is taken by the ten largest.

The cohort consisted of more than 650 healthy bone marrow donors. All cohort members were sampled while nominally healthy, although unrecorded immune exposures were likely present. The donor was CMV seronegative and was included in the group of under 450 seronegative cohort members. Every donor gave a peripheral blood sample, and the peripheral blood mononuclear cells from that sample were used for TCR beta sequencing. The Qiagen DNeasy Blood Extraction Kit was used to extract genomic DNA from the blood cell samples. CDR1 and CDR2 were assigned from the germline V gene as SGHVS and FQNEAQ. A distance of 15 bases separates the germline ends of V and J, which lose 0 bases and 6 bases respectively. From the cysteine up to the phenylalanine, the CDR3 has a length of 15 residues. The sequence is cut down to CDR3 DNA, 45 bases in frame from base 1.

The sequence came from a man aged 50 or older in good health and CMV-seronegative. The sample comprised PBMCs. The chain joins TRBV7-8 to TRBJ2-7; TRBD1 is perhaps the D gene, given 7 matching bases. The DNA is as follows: TGTGCCAGCAGCTTAGCGAGGGGGCTGGGGGGCGAGCAGTACTTC. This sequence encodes CASSLARGLGGEQYF.